These 10 T cell receptor beta chains originate from one sample sequenced in a study of quantifying T cell responses using KT2 cells. Study in general: Reverse transcription used primers in the TCR alpha and beta constant regions.

A single-stranded UMI oligo with SP2 sequence was ligated to cDNA 3' ends. The first PCR ran approximately 4 cycles with an equimolar RC1.1 and RC1.2 beta primer mix. TCRdb passed the UMI-ligation and nested PCR reads through MiXCR, listing each CDR3 protein once. Among about 33,000 distinct CDR3 sequences, about 9.3% were seen once, and the ten largest hold more than 9.5%. The sequenced material came from PBMCs spiked with cells of the T cell clone KT2. The origin of the receptors is a human donor.

This clonotype was observed many times. J is TRBJ1-1 and V is TRBV10-3; D possibly corresponds to TRBD1 (6 bases). Germline CDR1 and CDR2: ENHRY and SYGVKD. The CDR3 is 14 residues long. V was cut by 6 bases and J by 4 bases, with 15 bases left in between. CDR3 region: CAIRPGDKGTEAFF. In DNA form, the CDR3 reads TGTGCCATCAGGCCAGGGGATAAGGGCACTGAAGCTTTCTTT.

This clonotype has a count of ten or more. The gene calls are TRBV2 and TRBJ2-3; possible D gene TRBD1, 6 bases. CDR1 is SNHLY and CDR2 is FYNNEI in the germline V gene. This CDR3 spans 14 amino acids. Trimming cost V 4 bases and J 6 bases, with 14 bases left between them. In nucleotides, the CDR3 is TGTGCCAGCAGTGCCTGGGACAAGTGGGATACGCAGTATTTT. Translation gives CASSAWDKWDTQYF.

This clonotype was counted a few times. V usage is TRBV27 and J usage is TRBJ2-1; D is possibly TRBD2 (7 bases). Trimming stripped 10 bases from V and 8 bases from J, with 15 bases between. The CDR3 is made up of 12 amino acids. Germline V gene data show CDR1 as MNHEY and CDR2 as SMNVEV (reference sequence). The CDR3 sequence: CATRGGTDEQFF. CDR3 DNA sequence: TGTGCCACAAGGGGGGGCACGGATGAGCAGTTCTTC.

This clonotype was detected only a few times. The rearrangement uses TRBV30 and TRBJ2-5; D is unclear. The CDR3 is 14 amino acids. Per germline, CDR1 GTSNPN and CDR2 SVGIG (reference sequence). V was trimmed by 0 bases and J by 1 base, leaving 9 bases between them. The CDR3 protein is CAWSVAAAQETQYF. In DNA form, the CDR3 reads TGTGCCTGGAGTGTTGCAGCCGCCCAAGAGACCCAGTACTTC.

The chain joins TRBV2 to TRBJ1-2, with TRBD1 identical over 7 bases. Germline CDR1 reads SNHLY; CDR2 reads FYNNEI. V lost 5 bases, J lost 4 bases, and 4 bases stayed unmatched. The CDR3 is made up of 13 amino acids. CDR3 in amino acids: CASSWDRTYGYTF. CDR3 DNA sequence: TGTGCCAGCAGTTGGGACAGAACCTATGGCTACACCTTC.

This clonotype was observed a few times. The chain uses TRBV15 and TRBJ2-7; D is uncertain. The CDR3 spans 15 residues. Germline lookup yields CDR1 LNHNV and CDR2 YYDKDF (reference sequence). Trimming cost V 0 bases and J 4 bases, with 13 bases left between them. The CDR3 sequence is CATSREWQMGYEQYF. The CDR3 DNA reads as TGTGCCACCAGCAGAGAGTGGCAGATGGGGTACGAGCAGTACTTC. Looking up the rest from reference TRBV15 and TRBJ2-7 gives the full variable domain: DAMVIQNPRYQVTQFGKPVTLSCSQTLNHNVMYWYQQKSSQAPKLLFHYYDKDFNNEADTPDNFQSRRPNTSFCFLDIRSPGLGDTAMYLCATSREWQMGYEQYFGPGTRLTVT.

The sample holds a few counts of this clonotype. The chain has TRBV20-1 and TRBJ2-7; tentative D call: TRBD1 (6 bases). Trimming removed 7 bases from V and 3 bases from J, with 19 bases in between. The CDR3 consists of 14 residues. Germline values: CDR1 DFQATT, CDR2 SNEGSKA (reference sequence). CDR3 DNA sequence: TGCAGTGTGGGGGCAGGGGTCGAGAGCTACGAGCAGTACTTC. It is translated as CSVGAGVESYEQYF.

This clonotype was observed at least ten times. The J gene is TRBJ2-1, the V gene TRBV24-1; 14 bases are a match to TRBD2. This CDR3 has 19 residues. Trimming removed 3 bases from V and 6 bases from J; junction bases left unmatched: 12. The germline gives CDR1 KGHDR, CDR2 SFDVKD. This CDR3 reads CATSDNLWRTSGGINEQFF. The CDR3 coding sequence is TGTGCCACCAGTGATAACTTATGGCGGACTAGCGGGGGGATCAATGAGCAGTTCTTC.

This clonotype was seen many times. The chain combines TRBV20-1 with TRBJ1-2; 11 bases fit TRBD1. The junction had 3 bases not matched to a gene; V was cut back by 0 bases and J by 6 bases. Germline CDR1 DFQATT, CDR2 SNEGSKA (reference sequence). CDR3 length equals 14 residues. The CDR3, as DNA: TGCAGTGCTAGAGACGAGGACAGGGGGCATGGCTACACCTTC. Encoded protein: CSARDEDRGHGYTF.

Only a few counts were recorded for this clonotype. V and J are TRBV5-6 and TRBJ2-2, with TRBD2 matching over 7 bases. V was pared by 4 bases and J by 4 bases, with 7 bases of the junction left unmatched. Looked up from germline, CDR1 is SGHDT and CDR2 is YYEEEE. The CDR3 runs to 15 residues. This CDR3 reads CASSGEGSGTGELFF. CDR3 sequence (DNA): TGTGCCAGCAGCGGGGAGGGGTCAGGCACCGGGGAGCTGTTTTTT.